The 28 T cell receptor beta chains listed next were all sequenced from one sample in a study of T-cell memory formation after mild COVID-19. TCRdb ran MiXCR on the 5' RACE reads and lists one entry per CDR3 protein. The sample records around 500,000 distinct CDR3 sequences, about 18% being singletons. Sequencing used PBMCs or a T cell subset sorted from them (not recorded which). These receptor sequences come from an adult woman who had mild COVID-19 (a few samples of this study predate the infection). Cell type and time point are not known.

V usage is TRBV7-3 and J usage is TRBJ2-6; a weak D match, TRBD2 (6 bases). Trimming stripped 2 bases from V and 0 bases from J, with 8 bases between. The germline V gene encodes CDR1 SGHTA and CDR2 FQGTGA. The CDR3 covers 16 residues. The CDR3 nucleotides are TGTGCCAGCAGCTTAGGGGGGTTCTCTGGGGCCAACGTCCTGACTTTC. This encodes CASSLGGFSGANVLTF.

This clonotype turned up a few times. The rearrangement joins TRBV5-4 to TRBJ1-6; a weak D match, TRBD1 (5 bases). Trimming took off 4 bases at V and 10 bases at J, with 15 bases between the two ends. From germline, CDR1 is SGHNT and CDR2 YYREEE (reference sequence). CDR3 length equals 14 residues. For the CDR3, the DNA is TGTGCCAGCAGCCGTGACAAGGGGACGTCACCCCTCCACTTT. Its translation is CASSRDKGTSPLHF.

This chain's CDR3 is CATSRLGQGDQPQHF. CDR3 nucleotides: TGTGCCACCAGCAGACTAGGACAGGGGGATCAGCCCCAGCATTTT. This chain links TRBV15 with TRBJ1-5; 10 bases are shared with TRBD1. Germline CDR1 and CDR2: LNHNV and YYDKDF (reference sequence). The CDR3 contains 15 residues. Losses at the gene ends were 2 bases for V and 5 bases for J; bases not matched to a gene: 3.

The chain has TRBV5-4 and TRBJ2-7; D assignment may be TRBD1 or TRBD2 (5 bases each). V lost 3 bases to trimming and J lost 4 bases, with 11 bases between them. CDR1 is SGHNT, CDR2 YYREEE, per germline (reference sequence). The CDR3 runs 13 residues. The CDR3 protein is CASSSLGEYEQYF. CDR3 DNA sequence: TGTGCCAGCAGCTCATTGGGGGAATACGAGCAGTACTTC.

Only one count was recorded for this clonotype. The V gene is TRBV2, the J gene TRBJ2-1, with no clear D. There are 13 residues in the CDR3. Germline CDR1 SNHLY, CDR2 FYNNEI. Trimming pared 6 bases from V and 8 bases from J, leaving 14 bases between. CDR3 nucleotides: TGTGCCAGCAGCGAATCCCTGATATATGAGCAGTTCTTC. Translated: CASSESLIYEQFF.

The chain joins TRBV13 to TRBJ2-3; TRBD2 aligns across 9 bases. This CDR3 spans 16 amino acids. The germline V gene has CDR1 PRHDT and CDR2 FYEKMQ (reference sequence). Trimming took 5 bases from V and 5 from J; bases not matched to a gene: 11. The CDR3 DNA is TGTGCCAGCAGCCCGCGGGTCGAGCGGGAGGAAGATACGCAGTATTTT. Its protein is CASSPRVEREEDTQYF.

This clonotype has only a few counts. J is TRBJ2-7 and V is TRBV7-9; D possibly corresponds to TRBD1 (5 bases). The length of the CDR3 is 14 residues. Germline V gives CDR1 SEHNR, CDR2 FQNEAQ (reference sequence). Trimming took 1 base from V and 2 from J, leaving 9 bases between them. CDR3 loop: CASSLGTIPYEQYF. CDR3 sequence (DNA): TGTGCCAGCAGCTTAGGGACAATCCCCTACGAGCAGTACTTC.

This chain joins TRBV7-9 and TRBJ2-1; D is ambiguous. The V gene lost 0 bases and the J gene lost 5 bases, with 11 bases spanning the gap. The CDR3 loop spans 15 amino acids. The germline CDR1 and CDR2 sequences are SEHNR and FQNEAQ (reference sequence). The CDR3 nucleotides read TGTGCCAGCAGCTTAGCGTTAACAACTGACAATGAGCAGTTCTTC. Its translation: CASSLALTTDNEQFF.

The table lists this clonotype with a few counts. The chain is built from TRBV7-8 and TRBJ2-1, with D perhaps given as TRBD1 or TRBD2 (6 bases each). Trimming cost V 6 bases and J 8 bases, with 20 bases left between them. Germline lookup yields CDR1 SGHVS and CDR2 FQNEAQ. This CDR3 has 15 amino acids. Written as DNA, the CDR3 is TGTGCCAGCAGTCTCAGTCCGGGGGCGGATCATGAGCAGTTCTTC. Its translation: CASSLSPGADHEQFF.

V gene TRBV7-8 combines with J gene TRBJ2-7; no firm D call. The CDR3 contains 14 residues. V was clipped by 1 base and J by 0 bases, with 7 bases between them. Germline V gene sequence: CDR1 SGHVS, CDR2 FQNEAQ. CDR3 sequence: CASSLEPNSYEQYF. CDR3 nucleotide sequence: TGTGCCAGCAGCTTAGAGCCGAACTCCTACGAGCAGTACTTC.

The chain couples TRBV24-1 to TRBJ2-3; D is ambiguous. This CDR3 is 14 amino acids long. CDR1 is KGHDR and CDR2 is SFDVKD in the germline V gene. With 1 base removed from V and 3 bases from J, the gap between germline ends came to 7 bases. Here the CDR3 DNA reads TGTGCCACCAGTGATTTCTCAGCGACAGATACGCAGTATTTT. It codes for CATSDFSATDTQYF.

In this sample, this clonotype turned up a few times. The chain couples TRBV7-8 to TRBJ1-1, with D perhaps TRBD1 (5 bases). This CDR3 has 15 amino acids. The germline CDR1 and CDR2 sequences are SGHVS and FQNEAQ. V was clipped by 0 bases and J by 2 bases, with 10 bases between them. The CDR3 reads CASSLASGANTEAFF. CDR3 in DNA: TGTGCCAGCAGCTTAGCGTCCGGGGCAAACACTGAAGCTTTCTTT.

The chain employs TRBV18 and TRBJ2-7; unclear D gene. The CDR3 has 12 residues. Germline loops: CDR1 KGHSH, CDR2 LQKENI. Trimming pared 8 bases from V and 2 bases from J, leaving 10 bases between. CDR3 in amino acids: CASSEGAYEQYF. The DNA for the CDR3 is TGTGCCAGCAGTGAAGGCGCCTACGAGCAGTACTTC.

CDR3 protein: CASSLKEVGSPLHF. The DNA of the CDR3 is TGTGCCAGCAGTTTAAAGGAAGTCGGTTCACCCCTCCACTTT. The chain has TRBV12-3 or TRBV12-4 and TRBJ1-6; D gene ambiguous. V was pared by 2 bases and J by 9 bases, with 11 bases between. The CDR3 length is 14 residues.

The sample holds many counts of this clonotype. This chain uses TRBV2 with TRBJ2-1; tentatively, D is TRBD1 or TRBD2 (5 bases each). CDR3 size: 15 residues. The V end was cut by 10 bases, the J end by 6 bases, with 22 bases between. Germline lookup yields CDR1 SNHLY and CDR2 FYNNEI. The CDR3 region has the DNA TGTGCCATCCTACTTCTCCCGGGGCCTAGCAATGAGCAGTTCTTC. Its protein product is CAILLLPGPSNEQFF.

The chain recombines TRBV12-3 or TRBV12-4 with TRBJ2-5, with 7 bases matching TRBD2. Trimming at V came to 3 bases and at J to 4 bases, leaving 11 bases not matched to a gene. The CDR3 loop spans 16 amino acids. CDR3 region: CASSLDLTGGSETQYF. The CDR3 bases are TGTGCCAGCAGTTTGGATTTAACGGGGGGATCAGAGACCCAGTACTTC.

This sequence joins TRBV10-3 and TRBJ2-3; a possible D gene is TRBD2 (5 bases). This CDR3 region has 14 residues. V lost 4 bases and J lost 0, with 8 bases in between. Looked up from germline, CDR1 is ENHRY and CDR2 is SYGVKD. CDR3 DNA: TGTGCCATCAGTGCCGGGGTTAGCACAGATACGCAGTATTTT. Its protein is CAISAGVSTDTQYF.

This clonotype was recorded a few times. The chain has TRBV7-9 and TRBJ1-1; TRBD1 is a possible D gene (5 bases). Trimming took 6 bases from V and 0 from J, leaving 17 bases between them. The CDR3 is made up of 16 amino acids. Germline loops: CDR1 SEHNR, CDR2 FQNEAQ (reference sequence). The CDR3, as DNA: TGTGCCAGCAGACCACGGGCCGGGACGGTGAACACTGAAGCTTTCTTT. Translated: CASRPRAGTVNTEAFF.

This clonotype has ten or more counts. V gene TRBV7-2 combines with J gene TRBJ2-4; TRBD1 might be the D (5 bases). The germline V gene encodes CDR1 SGHTA and CDR2 FQGNSA. This CDR3 has 15 amino acids. V lost 5 bases, J lost 7 bases, and 18 bases lay in between. CDR3 nucleotides: TGTGCCAGCAGCCGCGGATGGACAAACTTGAACATTCAGTACTTC. It translates to CASSRGWTNLNIQYF.

This clonotype has only a few counts. The gene calls are TRBV29-1 and TRBJ1-2; D gene unclear. Trimming removed 6 bases from V and 7 bases from J, with 21 bases in between. The CDR3 is 14 residues long. Germline-derived CDR1 and CDR2 are SQVTM and ANQGSEA. The CDR3 nucleotides read TGCAGCGTCGCTACAGTAGAAGGAGGAGTTGGCTACACCTTC. Its protein is CSVATVEGGVGYTF.

This clonotype has a handful of counts. The chain links TRBV7-9 to TRBJ2-1; the match to TRBD2 covers 8 bases. CDR3 length: 15 amino acids. The V segment lost 3 bases and the J segment 6 bases; nucleotides outside the gene matches: 7. The germline V gene encodes CDR1 SEHNR and CDR2 FQNEAQ (reference sequence). This CDR3 reads CASSFGTSIANEQFF. CDR3 in DNA: TGTGCCAGCAGCTTCGGGACTAGTATAGCCAATGAGCAGTTCTTC.

This clonotype turned up a few times. This chain links TRBV12-3 or TRBV12-4 with TRBJ1-1; 9 bases are shared with TRBD1. The J segment lost 3 bases and the V segment lost 5 bases, leaving 10 bases of the junction unmatched. The CDR3 has 16 residues. The CDR3 sequence: CASSRGQGLGHTEAFF. In DNA, the CDR3 is TGTGCCAGCAGTCGGGGACAGGGCCTTGGGCACACTGAAGCTTTCTTT.

V and J are TRBV4-2 and TRBJ2-3, with D unresolved. V lost 4 bases and J 2 bases, leaving 10 bases between the germline ends. The CDR3 runs 14 residues. Germline V gene data show CDR1 as LGHNA and CDR2 as YNFKEQ. The CDR3 DNA is TGTGCCAGCAGCCCACGCGTCTTCACAGATACGCAGTATTTT. Its protein is CASSPRVFTDTQYF.

CDR3 nucleotides: TGTGCCAGCAGCGCCGGGTTGAGGGGGACAGCCGGGGGAGCAGCTTTCTTT. It translates to CASSAGLRGTAGGAAFF. The chain combines TRBV14 with TRBJ1-1, with 7 bases lining up with TRBD1. The CDR3 runs to 17 residues. Germline V gene lookup returns CDR1 SGHDN and CDR2 FVKESK. Unmatched junction bases numbered 22, after V lost 5 bases and J lost 10 bases.

This clonotype appeared many times. The chain links TRBV5-1 to TRBJ2-1, with a weak D call TRBD1 (6 bases). The CDR3 covers 17 residues. Trimming shortened V by 1 base and J by 1 base, and 15 bases separated the two germline ends. CDR1 is SGHRS and CDR2 is YFSETQ in the germline V gene. The chain's CDR3 is CASSLTTGKVSYNEQFF. In DNA, the CDR3 is TGCGCCAGCAGCTTGACTACAGGGAAAGTGTCCTACAATGAGCAGTTCTTC.

This chain links TRBV5-1 with TRBJ1-1; D gene unclear. Per the germline V gene, CDR1 is SGHRS and CDR2 is YFSETQ. The CDR3 is 12 amino acids. Trimming left V 5 bases short and J 4 bases short, with 9 bases between. CDR3 protein: CASRRGGTEAFF. The CDR3 coding sequence is TGCGCCAGCAGGCGGGGTGGCACTGAAGCTTTCTTT. Looking up the rest from reference TRBV5-1 and TRBJ1-1 gives the full variable domain: KAGVTQTPRYLIKTRGQQVTLSCSPISGHRSVSWYQQTPGQGLQFLFEYFSETQRNKGNFPGRFSGRQFSNSRSEMNVSTLELGDSALYLCASRRGGTEAFFGQGTRLTVV.

V gene TRBV27 combines with J gene TRBJ1-1, with 12 bases lining up with TRBD1. The CDR3 loop spans 13 amino acids. V was pared by 7 bases and J by 6 bases, with 3 bases of the junction left unmatched. Germline assignment: CDR1 MNHEY and CDR2 SMNVEV (reference sequence). CDR3 residues: CASTGQGAAEAFF. CDR3 bases: TGTGCCAGCACGGGACAGGGGGCCGCTGAAGCTTTCTTT.

The chain has TRBV18 and TRBJ1-5; the D is unclear. Between the trimmed V and J ends, which lost 6 bases and 3 bases, there was a span of 9 bases. This CDR3 region has 13 residues. In germline, CDR1 is KGHSH, CDR2 LQKENI. The CDR3: CASSRRVNQPQHF. CDR3 sequence (DNA): TGTGCCAGCTCGCGTAGGGTCAATCAGCCCCAGCATTTT.